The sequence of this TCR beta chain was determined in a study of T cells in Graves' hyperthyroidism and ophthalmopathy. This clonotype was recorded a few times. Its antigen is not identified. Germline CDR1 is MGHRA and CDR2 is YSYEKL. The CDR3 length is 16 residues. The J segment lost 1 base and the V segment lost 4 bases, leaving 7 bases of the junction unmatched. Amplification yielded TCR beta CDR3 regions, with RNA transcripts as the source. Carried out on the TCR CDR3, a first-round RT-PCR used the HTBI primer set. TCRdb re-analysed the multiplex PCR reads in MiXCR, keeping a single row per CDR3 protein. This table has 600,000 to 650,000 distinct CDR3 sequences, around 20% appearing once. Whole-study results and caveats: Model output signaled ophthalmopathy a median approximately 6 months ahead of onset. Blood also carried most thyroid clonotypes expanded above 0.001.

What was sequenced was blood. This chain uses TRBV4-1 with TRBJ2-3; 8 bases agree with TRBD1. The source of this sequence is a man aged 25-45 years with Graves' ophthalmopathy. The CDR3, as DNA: TGCGCCAGCAGCCTCCGCGGACAGGGAGGCACAGATACGCAGTATTTT. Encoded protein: CASSLRGQGGTDTQYF.